The subject of this entry is one T cell receptor (beta chain). Enrolled through a virtual design, the participants were between 18 and 89 years of age and came from 24 US areas. Assignments of participants to cohorts depended upon their own reported clinical history. Only in-frame clones appear in the TCRdb table, and some are missing; sequencing was by immunoSEQ multiplex PCR. The sample shows some 270,000 clones, just under 90% of them seen only once. This specimen comes from a study of blood T cell repertoires in COVID-19. In the study overall: Samples representing acute and convalescent COVID-19 were sourced from the United States, Italy and Spain. T cells, B-cell-depleted T cells, or PBMCs provided the cDNA or gDNA that served as material.

Sequencing was carried out using PBMCs or T cells enriched from blood (not recorded which). The clonotype originates from a woman aged 25 to 45 with acute COVID-19.

The CDR3: CATSRDLTEQFF. In DNA, the CDR3 is TGTGCCACCAGCAGAGACCTCACAGAGCAGTTCTTC. The chain links TRBV15 to TRBJ2-1; D gene uncertain. The CDR3 runs 12 residues. Between the trimmed V and J ends, which lost 0 bases and 10 bases, there was a span of 7 bases. CDR1 is LNHNV and CDR2 is YYDKDF in the germline V gene (reference sequence).